The 8 T cell receptor beta chains below all came from one sample that was sequenced in a study of T cells in Graves' hyperthyroidism and ophthalmopathy. Amplified regions were TCR beta CDR3 sequences from RNA transcripts. RT-PCR in the first round (using the HTBI primer set) targeted the TCR CDR3. MiXCR was run by TCRdb on the multiplex PCR reads, yielding one entry per CDR3 protein. The repertoire holds roughly 570,000 distinct CDR3 sequences, around 42% seen once, with 15% to 20% in the top ten. The sequenced sample was peripheral blood or thyroid tissue (not recorded which). The receptors were sampled from an adult woman with Graves' disease, either hyperthyroidism or ophthalmopathy (not recorded which).

This clonotype showed up just a few times. The rearrangement uses TRBV4-1 and TRBJ1-1; TRBD1 matches at 7 bases. The germline CDR1 and CDR2 sequences are MGHRA and YSYEKL. V shed 1 base, J shed 6 bases, and the junction held 11 bases outside the gene matches. The CDR3 length is 16 residues. The CDR3, as DNA: TGCGCCAGCAGCCAAGGTAGAAGTGGAACAGGGGCTGAAGCTTTCTTT. Its translation is CASSQGRSGTGAEAFF.

This clonotype appeared many times. The J gene is TRBJ1-5, the V gene TRBV19, with 8 bases fitting TRBD1. This CDR3 is 16 amino acids long. V was clipped by 4 bases and J by 4 bases; unmatched bases: 9. Germline assignment: CDR1 LNHDA and CDR2 SQIVND (reference sequence). CDR3 protein: CASSRLTGGNNQPQHF. The CDR3 bases are TGTGCCAGTAGTAGACTTACAGGGGGGAATAATCAGCCCCAGCATTTT.

V is TRBV2 and J is TRBJ1-2; tentative D call: TRBD1 (6 bases). This CDR3 spans 12 amino acids. With 5 bases removed from V and 8 bases from J, the gap between germline ends came to 12 bases. Per the germline V gene, CDR1 is SNHLY and CDR2 is FYNNEI. CDR3 sequence (DNA): TGTGCCAGCAGTTACTGGCAGGGGGGCTACACCTTC. It codes for CASSYWQGGYTF.

The chain combines TRBV19 with TRBJ2-5, with D perhaps TRBD1 (6 bases). V was clipped by 2 bases and J by 7 bases, with 8 bases between them. This CDR3 contains 12 residues. Germline CDR1 reads LNHDA; CDR2 reads SQIVND (reference sequence). CDR3 sequence: CASSIQQGTQYF. The CDR3 nucleotides read TGTGCCAGTAGTATACAACAGGGGACCCAGTACTTC.

The chain carries TRBV15 and TRBJ1-4, with TRBD1 as a possible D gene (6 bases). Germline V gene sequence: CDR1 LNHNV, CDR2 YYDKDF (reference sequence). Trimming removed 1 base from V and 8 bases from J, with 14 bases in between. This CDR3 is built from 15 residues. CDR3 in DNA: TGTGCCACCAGCAGAGTAGTCTGGGGGCGCGAAAAACTGTTTTTT. Its translation: CATSRVVWGREKLFF. Full variable domain (missing parts from reference TRBV15 and TRBJ1-4): DAMVIQNPRYQVTQFGKPVTLSCSQTLNHNVMYWYQQKSSQAPKLLFHYYDKDFNNEADTPDNFQSRRPNTSFCFLDIRSPGLGDTAMYLCATSRVVWGREKLFFGSGTQLSVL.

This clonotype was seen at least ten times. This may be a read error, as it is one base from a much larger clone. The V call is TRBV10-3, the J call TRBJ2-7; 13 bases align to TRBD2. The CDR3 covers 14 residues. The J segment lost 3 bases and the V segment lost 6 bases, leaving 2 bases of the junction unmatched. From germline, CDR1 is ENHRY and CDR2 SYGVKD. The CDR3 sequence is CAISRTSGGYEQYF. For the CDR3, the DNA is TGTGCCATCAGCAGGACTAGCGGGGGCTACGAGCAGTACTTC.

This clonotype has at least ten counts. The chain is built from TRBV11-2 and TRBJ2-7, with D possibly TRBD2 on 5 matching bases. The CDR3 loop spans 14 amino acids. Per germline, CDR1 SGHAT and CDR2 FQNNGV. Trimming cost V 2 bases and J 5 bases, with 13 bases left between them. The CDR3 sequence is CASSLRRVLHEQYF. The CDR3 DNA follows: TGTGCCAGCAGCTTAAGGCGGGTCCTCCACGAGCAGTACTTC.

The chain uses TRBV20-1 and TRBJ1-5; D uncertain. The CDR3 length is 15 residues. CDR1 and CDR2 (germline): DFQATT, SNEGSKA (reference sequence). Trimming removed 5 bases from V and 7 bases from J, with 21 bases in between. CDR3 sequence: CSAPRAGGREQPQHF. CDR3 nucleotides: TGCAGTGCTCCCCGCGCAGGAGGGCGGGAGCAGCCCCAGCATTTT.